This T cell receptor (beta chain) was documented in a study of blood T cells in healthy people across ages (dated by TCRdb to 2014 to 2015). Study-level background: In model experiments, template switching captured about one uniquely barcoded TCR beta cDNA molecule for every two T cells. To avoid experimental bias, donors of different ages were spread randomly across the sequencing lanes. Donors were grouped into four age groups: young (average 16 years), middle-aged (about 40), aged (around 66) and long-lived (approximately 78). To track age-related changes in TCR beta repertoire diversity, the study relied on deep sequencing normalized with unique cDNA molecular identifiers. The study analyzed two additional independent replicas of 1 million unique cDNA reads from the same blood draw for two donors, one aged 18 to 30 and one aged 80 or older.

Donors were about 36 systemically healthy Caucasian individuals from Russia aged 6 to 90 years. Around 10 milliliters of peripheral blood were collected from each donor into EDTA-treated Vacutainer tubes. PBMCs were isolated by Ficoll-Paque density-gradient centrifugation, with at least 6 million obtained per sample. Total RNA was extracted from PBMCs with Trizol reagent, with at least 6 micrograms obtained per sample. For every donor, an aliquot of PBMCs went through flow cytometry to measure the percentages of naive CD45RAhigh/CD27high T cells. Here is what the overall study found, with its caveats: Conclusive comparison of naive and antigen-experienced compartments was prevented by the profiling of bulk unsorted PBMCs. Because donor CMV infection status was unknown, age-related changes in expanded clonotypes were potentially confounded. Observed TCR beta diversity per million T cells fell roughly linearly with age, and a significant reduction was already apparent by age roughly 40. The percentage of naive T cells measured by flow cytometry correlated strongly with observed TCR beta diversity. Total diversity estimates from one million sequenced T cells were considered lower bounds and underestimates. Compared with the aged group, more naive CD4+ T cells, fewer expanded clones and increased TCR diversity were shown by the long-lived group, suggesting age selection.

This clonotype was seen only a few times. The antigen it binds to is not known. No much larger clone is present one base from it, and per-base qualities are unavailable. Preparation of the library involved 5' RACE. Sequenced using an Illumina HiSeq 2500. A second about 7 to 12 cycle PCR used a sample-barcoded 5' primer and a J-beta primer mix. A template-switch 5' adaptor carrying 12 random nucleotides introduced a unique molecular identifier onto each TCR beta cDNA molecule. Each sample yielded at least 3 million CDR3-containing paired-end reads. First-strand cDNA synthesis was performed from all RNA using the Mint cDNA synthesis kit, with priming by a TRBC-specific oligonucleotide. Following uracil-DNA glycosylase treatment, a first 18-cycle PCR with universal primers M1SS and BC2_uni_R was performed on all cDNA. As for how the authors treated the data: Normalization of each sample was performed by random selection of 1 million high-quality reads, each carrying a distinct molecular identifier. Instead of being binned into consensus sequences, reads with shared molecular identifiers were discarded. MiTCR, run with a Q25 quality threshold and the strictest error-elimination algorithm, handled CDR3 identification, clonotype clustering and error correction. A nonparametric unseen species model using Euler transformation provided a lower-bound estimate of total TCR beta diversity. The public sequencing data were trimmed at Q25 with fastp and processed into clonotypes with MiXCR by TCRdb, which kept only in-frame beta chains. Rows with a matching CDR3 protein are joined into one entry that keeps the most common DNA and genes. TCRdb, not the original authors, processed these V and J calls. This sample has 790,000 or so distinct CDR3 sequences in its table, and more than 55% of those were observed once. Around 24% of the sample is in the top ten clones.

According to the germline V gene, CDR1 reads SNHLY and CDR2 reads FYNNEI. Trimming at the junction amounts to 7 bases on V and 2 bases on J, and the germline ends lie 15 bases apart. The CDR3 has 15 amino acids, counting the end cysteine and phenylalanine. Just the 45-base CDR3 DNA is kept, in frame starting at base 1. The V gene is TRBV2 and the J gene is TRBJ2-4, with the D gene uncertain. The sequence was obtained from a man aged 35 to 55 in good health. Sequenced input: blood. The CDR3 region reads CASTQTGPTKNIQYF. The sequenced DNA is TGTGCCAGCACCCAGACCGGGCCTACCAAAAACATTCAGTACTTC.